This TCR beta chain was sequenced during a study of blood T cell repertoires in COVID-19 (dated by TCRdb to the early 2020s). As for the study more broadly: Collaborator samples came from the United States, Italy and Spain and covered acute and convalescent phases of COVID-19. The material from the prospective study consisted of cDNA or gDNA derived from T cells, B-cell-depleted T cells, or PBMCs. Samples were obtained from the ongoing ImmuneRACE study (first 160 participants) and from about 1,300 subjects provided by 6 global collaborators. A freely available public database, intended as a resource for researchers studying the immune response to SARS-CoV-2, is where the repertoires were released. Sample metadata almost always included a de-identified subject ID, COVID-19 status, age in years and sex. Subjects who had been exposed to COVID-19, were actively infected with it, or had recovered from it provided the deeply sampled blood TCRbeta repertoires that made up the dataset. HLA class I and class II types, where available, came from metadata supplied by the sample provider rather than from assay-based typing.

Broad study findings and their caveats: The quantity of clinical and demographic metadata differed by source and by participant and was supplied without curation.

TCRbeta CDR3 regions were amplified from genomic DNA by means of the immunoSEQ Assay, a bias-controlled multiplex PCR. The authors' pipeline ran thus. Nucleated cell counts per sample were estimated from amplification of reference gene primers within the assay. To quantify the absolute abundance of each unique TCRbeta CDR3 rearrangement, sequence reads were collapsed and filtered. For each sample, productive Simpson clonality was calculated as the square root of Simpson's diversity index over productive rearrangements. Entries here come from immuneACCESS through TCRdb and include only in-frame sequences with V and J called. Some clones fail to appear in such tables; in the studies checked, an unresolved V gene covers under half of the shortfall, and the cause of the remainder is unknown. That table supplies the V and J calls and clone size; D and trimming were determined from the DNA. The sample includes over 400,000 clones, with over 75% observed a single time. The top ten hold under 4% of the sample.

Each collaborating institution followed its own protocols to collect whole blood in K2EDTA tubes. For TCRbeta analysis, collaborator samples were shipped as frozen whole blood, as isolated PBMCs, or as DNA extracted from either sample type. In regard to this clone: The antigen it binds to is not known. No clone much larger than this one lies a single base away; base qualities are absent.

The material sequenced was peripheral blood. The receptor comes from a human donor in a cohort sampled during active COVID-19.

The DNA sequence reads TGTGCCAGCAGCTGGACTAGCGGTCCCTACGAGCAGTACTTC. It encodes CASSWTSGPYEQYF. Recombination connected TRBV5-4 to TRBJ2-7; TRBD2 agrees with 10 junctional bases. The CDR3 goes from the cysteine to the phenylalanine over 14 residues. Only the CDR3 DNA is retained, 42 bases long and in frame from the first base. According to the germline V gene (reference sequence), CDR1 reads SGHNT and CDR2 reads YYREEE. Compared with germline, V lacks 3 bases and J lacks 2 bases; bases without a gene match: 2.